This T cell receptor (beta chain) was identified during a study of beta chain features in type 1 diabetes. This CDR3 has 15 amino acids. The germline V and J ends were trimmed by 0 bases and 0 bases, with 7 bases remaining between them. CDR1 MNHNY and CDR2 SVGAGI come from the germline V gene (reference sequence). On this clone: What it binds is not known.

General study findings and limits: Compared to healthy donors, patients appeared to have naive, central memory and Treg TCRB repertoires that were more alike. Among type 1 diabetes patients, VDJ junctions had fewer insertions and more deletions.

What was sequenced were expressed TCRB transcripts, since all of the isolated RNA had been reverse transcribed. Deep immunoSEQ sequencing covered naive, central memory and regulatory T cell samples. Profiling relied on immunoSEQ multiplex PCR, and the TCRdb table lists in-frame clones only, not all of them. The sample consists of some 410,000 clones, about 10% of them appearing once. The sequence derives from a woman aged 18 to 35 in good health. The chain joins TRBV6-6 to TRBJ2-3; TRBD2 is a possible D gene (5 bases). The sample was naive CD4+ T cells from blood. CDR3 protein: CASSYSRGSTDTQYF. The CDR3, as DNA: TGTGCCAGCAGTTACTCCCGCGGGAGCACAGATACGCAGTATTTT.